One and the same sample provided the 24 T cell receptor beta chains below, sequenced in a study of blood T cell repertoires in COVID-19. The table came from immunoSEQ multiplex PCR; TCRdb's copy has only in-frame clones and leaves some out. The sample holds some 97,000 clones; around 85% are singletons and the top ten take more than 10%. What was sequenced was peripheral blood. These receptors were collected from a human donor in a cohort sampled during active COVID-19.

The chain carries TRBV12-5 and TRBJ1-5; the D gene is possibly TRBD1 (6 bases). The CDR3 has 14 residues. Trimming shortened V by 6 bases and J by 3 bases, and 12 bases separated the two germline ends. Germline V gene lookup returns CDR1 LGHNT and CDR2 FRNRAP. The CDR3 region has the DNA TGTGCTAGTGGCCCCGGACAGTACAATCAGCCCCAGCATTTT. Translated, it gives CASGPGQYNQPQHF.

The chain uses TRBV29-1 and TRBJ1-1; D is undetermined. Germline V gives CDR1 SQVTM, CDR2 ANQGSEA. This CDR3 region has 11 residues. V lost 4 bases and J lost 1, with 4 bases in between. CDR3 DNA: TGCAGCGTTGGCGAGAACACTGAAGCTTTCTTT. Encoded protein: CSVGENTEAFF.

This clone was seen once. This sequence joins TRBV18 and TRBJ1-2, with 8 bases aligning to TRBD1. The V gene's germline CDR1 is KGHSH and CDR2 LQKENI. The CDR3 runs to 13 residues. V shed 6 bases and J 8 bases; nucleotides not matched to a gene: 8. The DNA for the CDR3 is TGTGCCAGCTCTCCTGACAGGGACAGGGGCTACACCTTC. This gives the protein CASSPDRDRGYTF.

V and J are TRBV7-2 and TRBJ2-5; 9 positions match TRBD1. The CDR3 has 16 amino acids. Germline CDR1 and CDR2: SGHTA and FQGNSA. J lost 4 bases, V lost 3 bases, and 9 bases had no gene match. The CDR3 spells CASSFPLGQGSETQYF. In DNA form, the CDR3 reads TGTGCCAGCAGCTTCCCTCTGGGACAGGGTTCAGAGACCCAGTACTTC.

The chain uses TRBV18 and TRBJ2-7; no definite D call. CDR3 length equals 13 residues. Deletions cut 6 bases from V and 4 bases from J, with 13 bases between. From germline, CDR1 is KGHSH and CDR2 LQKENI. The CDR3 region is CASSRDLSYEQYF. DNA for the CDR3: TGTGCCAGCTCGCGAGATTTAAGTTACGAGCAGTACTTC.

The chain has TRBV27 and TRBJ2-4; TRBD1 matches at 11 bases. The junction had 7 bases not matched to a gene; V was cut back by 6 bases and J by 6 bases. CDR3 size: 15 residues. The germline CDR1 and CDR2 sequences are MNHEY and SMNVEV (reference sequence). The CDR3 sequence: CASRTGTGGLNIQYF. The CDR3 DNA reads as TGTGCCAGCAGAACCGGGACAGGGGGATTAAACATTCAGTACTTC.

The chain carries TRBV7-2 and TRBJ1-2, with D possibly being TRBD1 (6 bases). The CDR3 loop spans 14 amino acids. With 1 base removed from V and 4 bases from J, the gap between germline ends came to 10 bases. Per the germline V gene, CDR1 is SGHTA and CDR2 is FQGNSA. The CDR3 loop reads CASSLVDRTYGYTF. CDR3 in DNA: TGTGCCAGCAGCTTAGTTGACAGGACCTATGGCTACACCTTC.

The genes are TRBV5-5 and TRBJ2-7; 9 bases agree with TRBD2. Germline V lookup: CDR1 SGHKS, CDR2 YYEKEE (reference sequence). Germline trimming cut 2 bases from V and 6 bases from J; bases unmatched to any gene: 15. This CDR3 contains 17 residues. The CDR3 is CASSFNRLAGGAAEQYF. The DNA of the CDR3 is TGTGCCAGCAGCTTCAACCGACTCGCGGGAGGGGCCGCCGAGCAGTACTTC.

V is TRBV7-9 and J is TRBJ2-1, with 10 bases lining up with TRBD2. Germline lookup yields CDR1 SEHNR and CDR2 FQNEAQ (reference sequence). Germline trimming cut 5 bases from V and 0 bases from J; bases unmatched to any gene: 7. The CDR3 contains 17 residues. The DNA for the CDR3 is TGTGCCAGCAGCCCGCGGACTAGCGGAAGCTCCTACAATGAGCAGTTCTTC. As protein: CASSPRTSGSSYNEQFF.

The rearrangement joins TRBV5-6 to TRBJ1-5, with D possibly being TRBD1 (6 bases). Trimming cost V 7 bases and J 1 base, with 18 bases left between them. The CDR3 extends over 16 amino acids. From germline, CDR1 is SGHDT and CDR2 YYEEEE. CDR3 nucleotide sequence: TGTGCCAGCTCCCCAGGGGCGCATCGCAGCAATCAGCCCCAGCATTTT. Its protein is CASSPGAHRSNQPQHF.

This chain connects TRBV18 to TRBJ1-1, with 7 nucleotides matching TRBD1. The CDR3 has 15 amino acids. Trimming at V came to 3 bases and at J to 4 bases, leaving 8 bases not matched to a gene. CDR1 is KGHSH and CDR2 is LQKENI in the germline V gene. DNA of the CDR3: TGTGCCAGCTCACCTCAAACAGGGGTCGGCACTGAAGCTTTCTTT. This translates into CASSPQTGVGTEAFF.

The J gene is TRBJ2-1, the V gene TRBV19; 11 bases are shared with TRBD2. V shed 6 bases and J 0 bases; nucleotides not matched to a gene: 4. In germline, CDR1 is LNHDA, CDR2 SQIVND (reference sequence). This CDR3 spans 16 amino acids. CDR3 sequence (DNA): TGTGCCAGTAGCCCGACTAGCGGGGCCTCCTACAATGAGCAGTTCTTC. Translating gives CASSPTSGASYNEQFF.

The chain uses TRBV7-9 and TRBJ1-1; D unresolved. The V gene lost 7 bases and the J gene lost 2 bases, with 14 bases spanning the gap. Germline V lookup: CDR1 SEHNR, CDR2 FQNEAQ (reference sequence). The CDR3 loop spans 14 amino acids. The CDR3 DNA is TGTGCCAGCACCCTCGGGTTTTCAAACACTGAAGCTTTCTTT. Residues: CASTLGFSNTEAFF.

The J gene is TRBJ1-5, the V gene TRBV3-1 (or the pseudogene TRBV3-2); possible D gene TRBD1, 5 bases. With 1 base removed from V and 0 bases from J, the gap between germline ends came to 7 bases. From germline, CDR1 is LGHDT and CDR2 YNNKEL (reference sequence). The CDR3 spans 15 residues. CDR3 protein: CASSQARGSNQPQHF. CDR3 bases: TGTGCCAGCAGCCAAGCAAGGGGTAGCAATCAGCCCCAGCATTTT.

This rearrangement joins TRBV10-3 to TRBJ2-1; 13 bases agree with TRBD2. J was trimmed by 9 bases and V by 2 bases; bases with no gene match: 7. The CDR3 contains 16 residues. Germline-derived CDR1 and CDR2 are ENHRY and SYGVKD. The CDR3 DNA is TGTGCCATCAGTGAGGGACCGGGACTAGCGGGACGTGAGCAGTTCTTC. This gives the protein CAISEGPGLAGREQFF.

This clone was seen a single time. The gene calls are TRBV7-2 and TRBJ1-3; no reliable D call. CDR3 size: 15 residues. V lost 1 base to trimming and J lost 0 bases, with 7 bases between them. Germline lookup yields CDR1 SGHTA and CDR2 FQGNSA. In DNA form, the CDR3 reads TGTGCCAGCAGCTTAGAGTCGAGCTCTGGAAACACCATATATTTT. The encoded protein is CASSLESSSGNTIYF. The full variable domain, rest sourced from reference TRBV7-2 and TRBJ1-3, is GAGVSQSPSNKVTEKGKDVELRCDPISGHTALYWYRQSLGQGLEFLIYFQGNSAPDKSGLPSDRFSAERTGGSVSTLTIQRTQQEDSAVYLCASSLESSSGNTIYFGEGSWLTVV.

The V call is TRBV25-1, the J call TRBJ1-4; no clear D. This CDR3 region has 12 residues. In germline, CDR1 is MGHDK, CDR2 SYGVNS. Trimming took off 7 bases at V and 7 bases at J, with 10 bases between the two ends. The chain's CDR3 is CASTYAGEKLFF. The CDR3 DNA follows: TGTGCCAGCACCTATGCGGGTGAAAAACTGTTTTTT.

The chain carries TRBV11-3 and TRBJ2-7, with 12 bases that match TRBD2. This CDR3 has 13 residues. With 5 bases clipped from V and 7 bases from J, the junction kept 3 bases outside the gene matches. The germline CDR1 and CDR2 sequences are SGHNT and YENEEA. The CDR3 DNA follows: TGTGCCAGCAGCAAACTAGCGGGGGGAGAGCAGTACTTC. This translates into CASSKLAGGEQYF.

This clone was found a few times. CDR3 protein: CASSYSTEAFF. As DNA, the CDR3 is TGTGCCAGCAGTTATAGTACTGAAGCTTTCTTT. The chain carries TRBV12-3 or TRBV12-4 and TRBJ1-1; D unresolved. Trimming took 4 bases from V and 5 from J, leaving 5 bases between them. The length of the CDR3 is 11 residues.

The chain has TRBV11-2 and TRBJ2-7, with 10 bases aligning to TRBD2. CDR3 size: 15 residues. The V segment lost 0 bases and the J segment 7 bases; nucleotides outside the gene matches: 6. Germline CDR1 reads SGHAT; CDR2 reads FQNNGV. The DNA for the CDR3 is TGTGCCAGCAGCTTAGATGGCCTAGCGGGGGAGGAGCAGTACTTC. Encoded protein: CASSLDGLAGEEQYF.

This clone came up once. The chain combines TRBV12-3 or TRBV12-4 with TRBJ1-1; the D gene is possibly TRBD1 (5 bases). The CDR3 totals 13 residues. CDR3 nucleotides: TGTGCGTTGGGGAAGGGGAGGGGAACTGAAGCTTTCTTT. It specifies CALGKGRGTEAFF.

The chain recombines TRBV21-1 with TRBJ1-2; no check of the table's D call, TRBD1, against the DNA was made. TRBV21-1 is labeled a pseudogene. The CDR3 totals 16 residues. The chain's CDR3 is CASSKGPPGGAGGYTF. For the CDR3, the DNA is TGTGCCAGCAGCAAAGGCCCCCCAGGGGGCGCCGGGGGCTACACCTTC.

The chain is built from TRBV2 and TRBJ2-3; the match to TRBD1 covers 8 bases. J lost 2 bases, V lost 7 bases, and 8 bases had no gene match. Germline V gene data show CDR1 as SNHLY and CDR2 as FYNNEI. This CDR3 comprises 15 residues. CDR3 residues: CASITGQANTDTQYF. CDR3 bases: TGTGCCAGCATTACGGGACAGGCAAACACAGATACGCAGTATTTT.

The chain combines TRBV24-1 with TRBJ1-5, with 11 positions matching TRBD1. Looked up from germline, CDR1 is KGHDR and CDR2 is SFDVKD. V lost 3 bases to trimming and J lost 3 bases; unmatched junction nucleotides: 12. The length of the CDR3 is 19 residues. The CDR3 protein is CATSDPPGQGGCDNQPQHF. The CDR3 DNA sequence: TGTGCCACCAGTGATCCTCCGGGACAGGGGGGTTGTGACAATCAGCCCCAGCATTTT.